These 12 T cell receptor beta chains originate from one sample sequenced in a study of cytomegalovirus exposure and HLA in healthy donors. The repertoire was sequenced with immunoSEQ multiplex PCR; TCRdb's copy has only in-frame clones and lacks some. The sample holds under 200,000 clones, about 90% seen once. Source material: PBMCs. These receptors all come from a man aged 18 to 30 in good health and CMV-seropositive.

The V gene is TRBV18, the J gene TRBJ2-5, with 11 positions matching TRBD2. Germline V gene data show CDR1 as KGHSH and CDR2 as LQKENI. The junction had 3 bases not matched to a gene; V was cut back by 6 bases and J by 0 bases. This CDR3 has 15 amino acids. CDR3 residues: CASSRGLADQETQYF. The CDR3 bases are TGTGCCAGCTCCCGGGGACTAGCGGACCAAGAGACCCAGTACTTC. Full variable domain (missing parts from reference TRBV18 and TRBJ2-5): NAGVMQNPRHLVRRRGQEARLRCSPMKGHSHVYWYRQLPEEGLKFMVYLQKENIIDESGMPKERFSAEFPKEGPSILRIQQVVRGDSAAYFCASSRGLADQETQYFGPGTRLLVL.

As regards this clone: Other DNA sequences in this sample translate to the same CDR3. The chain has TRBV5-6 and TRBJ1-1; unclear D gene. The V end was cut by 0 bases, the J end by 3 bases, with 6 bases between. The CDR3 runs 13 residues. From germline, CDR1 is SGHDT and CDR2 YYEEEE. CDR3 coding DNA: TGTGCCAGCAGCTTGGCCGGGGACACTGAAGCTTTCTTT. This encodes CASSLAGDTEAFF.

The CDR3 spells CAWSVDWNQPQHF. The CDR3 DNA follows: TGTGCCTGGAGTGTGGACTGGAATCAGCCCCAGCATTTT. V is TRBV30 and J is TRBJ1-5; D not certain. With 0 bases removed from V and 4 bases from J, the gap between germline ends came to 7 bases. The CDR3 loop spans 13 amino acids. CDR1 and CDR2 (germline): GTSNPN, SVGIG (reference sequence).

The V call is TRBV19, the J call TRBJ2-2; D unresolved. The CDR3 totals 15 residues. From germline, CDR1 is LNHDA and CDR2 SQIVND (reference sequence). Trimming removed 5 bases from V and 2 bases from J, with 12 bases in between. The DNA for the CDR3 is TGTGCCAGTAGTCTCTTGAGAGGAAACACCGGGGAGCTGTTTTTT. Translated: CASSLLRGNTGELFF. Using reference TRBV19 and TRBJ2-2 for the parts outside the CDR3, the full variable domain is DGGITQSPKYLFRKEGQNVTLSCEQNLNHDAMYWYRQDPGQGLRLIYYSQIVNDFQKGDIAEGYSVSREKKESFPLTVTSAQKNPTAFYLCASSLLRGNTGELFFGEGSRLTVL.

This chain links TRBV7-9 with TRBJ1-1; maybe TRBD1 (5 bases). Germline assignment: CDR1 SEHNR and CDR2 FQNEAQ (reference sequence). This CDR3 region has 13 residues. The ends were cut back, 6 bases at V and 0 bases at J, with 8 bases in the middle. CDR3 amino acids: CASRAGMNTEAFF. The CDR3 nucleotides are TGTGCCAGCAGGGCAGGGATGAACACTGAAGCTTTCTTT.

The rearrangement uses TRBV19 and TRBJ1-2; 7 bases are a match to TRBD1. The CDR3 consists of 14 residues. The junction had 5 bases not matched to a gene; V was cut back by 6 bases and J by 1 base. From germline, CDR1 is LNHDA and CDR2 SQIVND (reference sequence). The CDR3 here is CASRPQGGNYGYTF. The CDR3 DNA reads TGTGCCAGTAGACCTCAGGGGGGTAACTATGGCTACACCTTC.

About this clone itself: The junction departs from the called germline gene at one end, perhaps through a read error. The J gene is TRBJ2-2, the V gene TRBV7-7, with D unresolved. Germline lookup yields CDR1 SSHAT and CDR2 FNYEAQ (reference sequence). This CDR3 has 15 residues. CDR3 DNA: TGTGCTAGCAGCTTAGGGCACCAGAACACCGGGGAGCTGTTTTTT. Its protein is CASSLGHQNTGELFF.

The chain employs TRBV18 and TRBJ1-4, with TRBD1 as a possible D gene (6 bases). V lost 2 bases, J lost 7 bases, and 8 bases lay in between. The CDR3 consists of 13 residues. The germline V gene has CDR1 KGHSH and CDR2 LQKENI. The CDR3 loop is CASSPGGGEKLFF. CDR3 DNA sequence: TGTGCCAGCTCACCAGGGGGCGGTGAAAAACTGTTTTTT. Full variable domain (rest looked up from reference TRBV18 and TRBJ1-4): NAGVMQNPRHLVRRRGQEARLRCSPMKGHSHVYWYRQLPEEGLKFMVYLQKENIIDESGMPKERFSAEFPKEGPSILRIQQVVRGDSAAYFCASSPGGGEKLFFGSGTQLSVL.

The CDR3 nucleotides are TGTGCCAGCTCACGGGACAGTTCGACCGGGGAGCTGTTTTTT. This translates into CASSRDSSTGELFF. The chain combines TRBV18 with TRBJ2-2; 7 nucleotides agree with TRBD1. Germline values: CDR1 KGHSH, CDR2 LQKENI. There are 14 residues in the CDR3. The V and J ends lost 4 bases and 5 bases, in that order; junction bases with no gene match: 4.

V usage is TRBV18 and J usage is TRBJ2-3; no reliable D call. Germline V gives CDR1 KGHSH, CDR2 LQKENI. Trimming removed 3 bases from V and 2 bases from J, with 12 bases in between. CDR3 length: 15 amino acids. DNA of the CDR3: TGTGCCAGCTCACCCTACCGAGCTCTCACAGATACGCAGTATTTT. Translating it yields CASSPYRALTDTQYF.

This rearrangement joins TRBV27 to TRBJ2-1, with TRBD1 identical over 8 bases. J gave up 7 bases and V 7 bases, and 9 bases lay outside the gene matches. Germline V gives CDR1 MNHEY, CDR2 SMNVEV (reference sequence). The CDR3 is made up of 14 amino acids. This CDR3 is CASNRQGFGNEQFF. The CDR3 DNA reads as TGTGCCAGCAACCGACAGGGGTTCGGGAATGAGCAGTTCTTC.

This clone was detected only a few times. CDR3 sequence: CASSPDRAGNTIYF. CDR3 bases: TGTGCCAGCTCACCCGACAGGGCTGGAAACACCATATATTTT. This sequence joins TRBV18 and TRBJ1-3, with 7 positions matching TRBD1. Germline CDR1 is KGHSH and CDR2 is LQKENI. The junction had 1 base not matched to a gene; V was cut back by 3 bases and J by 2 bases. The CDR3 extends over 14 amino acids.